This T cell receptor beta chain originates from a study of shared clonotypes between healthy human individuals. The assay was carried out at the deep level. Replicate PCRs run on sorted subsets employed approximately 180 ng DNA, tens of thousands of T cell genomes. Sequencing used immunoSEQ multiplex PCR; TCRdb keeps in-frame clones, though not all of them. The sample includes around 2.1 million clones, approximately 95% seen only once; the top ten take 0.13%. The CDR3 is 12 amino acids. V lost 7 bases and J lost 0, with 7 bases in between. Looked up from germline, CDR1 is SNHLY and CDR2 is FYNNEI. Both subsets, CD45RA+ naive and CD45RA-negative memory, were split from the CD4+ cells.

This TCR was sampled from a man aged 18 to 29 in good health. The chain carries TRBV2 and TRBJ2-7, with D unclear. The sequencing input was naive CD4+ T cells sorted from blood. As to subset: CD45RA+ positively selected. CDR3 protein: CASTQDSYEQYF. The CDR3 DNA is TGTGCCAGCACCCAGGACTCCTACGAGCAGTACTTC.